The next 14 T cell receptor beta chains were all read from a single sample in a study of OX40 agonist ivuxolimab in advanced cancers. Libraries were prepared by immunoSEQ multiplex PCR; TCRdb keeps only in-frame clonotypes and omits some of them. The table shows approximately 61,000 clones, with 89% occurring only once. The sample consisted of CD4+ or CD8+ T cells sorted from blood, taken in a trial of the OX40 agonist ivuxolimab. These receptors were collected from an adult with an advanced solid tumor such as melanoma, head and neck, liver or kidney cancer.

This rearrangement joins TRBV15 to TRBJ2-5; 8 nucleotides agree with TRBD1. This CDR3 is 15 amino acids long. Germline-derived CDR1 and CDR2 are LNHNV and YYDKDF (reference sequence). V shed 2 bases and J 5 bases; nucleotides not matched to a gene: 7. CDR3 DNA sequence: TGTGCCACCAGCAGACCTCAGGGGGCGGGGGAGACCCAGTACTTC. This encodes CATSRPQGAGETQYF.

The chain has TRBV2 and TRBJ2-3, with 12 bases matching TRBD2. The CDR3 spans 17 residues. J was trimmed by 2 bases and V by 6 bases; bases with no gene match: 9. Germline CDR1 and CDR2: SNHLY and FYNNEI. In nucleotides, the CDR3 is TGTGCCAGCAGGCCGGGACTAGCGGGCTTAAACACAGATACGCAGTATTTT. Translation: CASRPGLAGLNTDTQYF.

This chain uses TRBV2 with TRBJ2-1, with a possible D match to TRBD2 (6 bases). CDR1 and CDR2 (germline): SNHLY, FYNNEI. V lost 6 bases and J lost 3, with 21 bases in between. The CDR3 covers 17 residues. For the CDR3, the DNA is TGTGCCAGCAGCGCAAGGATTCCGGGACTCATCTACAATGAGCAGTTCTTC. This codes for CASSARIPGLIYNEQFF.

The V gene is TRBV2, the J gene TRBJ1-5; D gene ambiguous. The germline V and J ends were trimmed by 5 bases and 2 bases, with 13 bases remaining between them. The CDR3 is 15 residues long. The V gene's germline CDR1 is SNHLY and CDR2 FYNNEI. The CDR3 loop is CASSLTLLGNQPQHF. The DNA of the CDR3 is TGTGCCAGCAGTCTGACTCTGCTGGGCAATCAGCCCCAGCATTTT.

This clone was recorded only once. The CDR3 region has the DNA TGTGCCAGCAGCGTAGACCCAGCGGGAGAGGTGTACACCGGGGAGCTGTTTTTT. Amino acid sequence: CASSVDPAGEVYTGELFF. The chain carries TRBV9 and TRBJ2-2, with 8 bases lining up with TRBD2. J was trimmed by 3 bases and V by 0 bases; bases with no gene match: 10. The CDR3 extends over 18 amino acids. Germline lookup yields CDR1 SGDLS and CDR2 YYNGEE.

This chain uses TRBV7-9 with TRBJ2-2; D remains ambiguous. Deletions cut 7 bases from V and 1 base from J, with 4 bases between. Germline V CDR1 and CDR2: SEHNR, FQNEAQ (reference sequence). CDR3 length equals 12 residues. The CDR3 DNA reads TGTGCCAGCACCTTGAACACCGGGGAGCTGTTTTTT. It specifies CASTLNTGELFF. The full variable domain, its missing parts supplied by reference TRBV7-9 and TRBJ2-2, is DTGVSQNPRHKITKRGQNVTFRCDPISEHNRLYWYRQTLGQGPEFLTYFQNEAQLEKSRLLSDRFSAERPKGSFSTLEIQRTEQGDSAMYLCASTLNTGELFFGEGSRLTVL.

This clone was recorded once. The chain carries TRBV7-9 and TRBJ2-3; a possible D gene is TRBD2 (5 bases). This CDR3 region has 15 residues. V was shortened by 1 base and J by 5 bases, with 13 bases between the two germline ends. The germline V gene encodes CDR1 SEHNR and CDR2 FQNEAQ (reference sequence). CDR3 sequence (DNA): TGTGCCAGCAGCTTAGTTGGGGAGTACGTAGATACGCAGTATTTT. Its translation: CASSLVGEYVDTQYF.

The chain joins TRBV27 to TRBJ1-5; 9 nucleotides align to TRBD1. Looked up from germline, CDR1 is MNHEY and CDR2 is SMNVEV (reference sequence). The ends lost 6 bases at V and 2 bases at J; junction bases unmatched: 20. This CDR3 comprises 20 residues. CDR3 amino acids: CASSLAGTGWNQKGNQPQHF. The DNA of the CDR3 is TGTGCCAGCAGCTTAGCGGGGACAGGGTGGAACCAAAAGGGCAATCAGCCCCAGCATTTT.

CDR3 sequence (DNA): TGTGCCAGCAGGACCCAGGGTATCACTGAAGCTTTCTTT. Its translation is CASRTQGITEAFF. V gene TRBV28 combines with J gene TRBJ1-1, with TRBD1 as a possible D gene (5 bases). V lost 6 bases and J 4 bases, leaving 12 bases between the germline ends. CDR1 and CDR2 (germline): MDHEN, SYDVKM. This CDR3 region has 13 residues.

The chain combines TRBV19 with TRBJ1-5, with TRBD1 as a possible D gene (5 bases). V dropped 8 bases and J dropped 2 bases, with 16 bases sitting between them. In germline, CDR1 is LNHDA, CDR2 SQIVND (reference sequence). The CDR3 has 15 residues. The CDR3: CASHPGRGGNQPQHF. DNA for the CDR3: TGTGCCAGTCACCCTGGTCGGGGGGGCAATCAGCCCCAGCATTTT.

The chain employs TRBV7-2 and TRBJ2-1; TRBD1 agrees at 8 bases. Germline values: CDR1 SGHTA, CDR2 FQGNSA. Trimming removed 6 bases from V and 10 bases from J; junction bases left unmatched: 2. The CDR3 is made up of 11 amino acids. The CDR3 DNA is TGTGCCAGCAGGTGGACAGGGGAGCAGTTCTTC. Its translation: CASRWTGEQFF.

J is TRBJ2-1 and V is TRBV5-4; 7 bases fit TRBD2. From germline, CDR1 is SGHNT and CDR2 YYREEE (reference sequence). V shed 7 bases, J shed 4 bases, and the junction held 5 bases outside the gene matches. The CDR3 runs 13 residues. Here the CDR3 DNA reads TGTGCCAGCGGGGAGGGAGGGTACAATGAGCAGTTCTTC. Amino acid sequence: CASGEGGYNEQFF.

The gene calls are TRBV7-9 and TRBJ1-3; D unclear. Trimming left V 5 bases short and J 12 bases short, with 11 bases between. CDR1 and CDR2 from the germline V gene are SEHNR and FQNEAQ (reference sequence). CDR3 length equals 11 residues. The CDR3 loop reads CASSPEAIIYF. The CDR3 region has the DNA TGTGCCAGCAGCCCAGAGGCCATCATATATTTT.

This chain uses TRBV6-5 with TRBJ1-2; D might be TRBD1 (5 bases). Looked up from germline, CDR1 is MNHEY and CDR2 is SVGAGI. The CDR3 is made up of 15 amino acids. Trimming removed 0 bases at V and 0 bases at J, with 8 bases between. CDR3 sequence reads: CASSYSGGSNYGYTF. The CDR3 DNA is TGTGCCAGCAGTTACTCGGGGGGGTCTAACTATGGCTACACCTTC.